This T cell receptor (beta chain) was recorded in a study of cytomegalovirus exposure and HLA in healthy donors. Overall study results and limits: CMV serostatus was the only recorded immune exposure for donors. Reportedly, TCR beta sequences accurately predicted HLA-A and HLA-B alleles in most subjects. Per a prior analysis, the majority of TCR beta V segments were productive roughly 90% or roughly 30% of the time.

This CDR3 is 17 amino acids long. The ends were cut back, 1 base at V and 1 base at J, with 14 bases in the middle. The V gene's germline CDR1 is MDHEN and CDR2 SYDVKM. The PCR contained 60 Vbeta and 13 Jbeta primers. Libraries were prepared by immunoSEQ multiplex PCR; TCRdb keeps only in-frame clonotypes and omits some of them. The repertoire holds some 130,000 clones, approximately 79% seen once, with around 6.3% in the top ten. In regard to this clone: The antigen remains unidentified.

The source of this sequence is a man aged 40-49 years in good health and CMV-seropositive. Sequencing used PBMCs. The J gene is TRBJ1-5, the V gene TRBV28, with no clear D. CDR3 sequence reads: CASSLLSGGRSNQPQHF. CDR3 nucleotides: TGTGCCAGCAGTTTATTGAGTGGAGGGAGGAGCAATCAGCCCCAGCATTTT.